This T cell receptor (beta chain) emerged from a study of T cells in Graves' hyperthyroidism and ophthalmopathy. Study observations and caveats: Blood also carried most thyroid clonotypes expanded above 0.001.

Germline V gene lookup returns CDR1 SGHRS and CDR2 YFSETQ. This CDR3 contains 15 residues. V lost 0 bases, J lost 4 bases, and 12 bases lay in between. This clonotype was counted many times. Its antigen is not identified. Using RNA transcripts as the source, TCR beta CDR3 regions were amplified. First-round RT-PCR of the TCR CDR3 relied on the HTBI primer set. TCRdb passed the multiplex PCR reads through MiXCR, listing each CDR3 protein once. Of approximately 380,000 distinct CDR3 sequences listed, about an eighth are singletons. The chain employs TRBV5-1 and TRBJ2-3; D gene uncertain. Sequencing was done on a sample of blood. The TCR sequence derives from a man aged 45-60 years with Graves' ophthalmopathy. DNA of the CDR3: TGCGCCAGCAGCTTGGTGAGGTTATCATCAGATACGCAGTATTTT. Translated, it gives CASSLVRLSSDTQYF.